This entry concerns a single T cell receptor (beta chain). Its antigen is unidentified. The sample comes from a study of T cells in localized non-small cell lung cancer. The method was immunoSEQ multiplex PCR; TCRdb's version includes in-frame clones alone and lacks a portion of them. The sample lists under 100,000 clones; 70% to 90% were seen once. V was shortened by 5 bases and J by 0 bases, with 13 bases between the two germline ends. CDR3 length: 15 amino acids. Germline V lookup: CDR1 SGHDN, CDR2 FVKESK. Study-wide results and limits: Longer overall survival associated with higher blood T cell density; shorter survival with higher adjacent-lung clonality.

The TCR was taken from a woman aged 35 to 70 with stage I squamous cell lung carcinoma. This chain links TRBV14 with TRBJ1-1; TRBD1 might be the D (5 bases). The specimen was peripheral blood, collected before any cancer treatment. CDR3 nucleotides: TGTGCCAGCAGCTTTAGGACACCCATGAACACTGAAGCTTTCTTT. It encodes CASSFRTPMNTEAFF.